One and the same sample provided the 28 T cell receptor beta chains below, sequenced in a study of human T cells and chemical hapten exposure. Time point of the sample: pre-sensitization, week 0. Noted treatment: therapeutic diphenylcyclopropenone sensitization with weekly scalp DPC. TCRdb recomputed calls from the RACE reads with MiXCR, one row per CDR3 protein. The sample records 300,000 to 400,000 distinct CDR3 sequences, less than 6.5% being singletons. The material sequenced was whole blood, taken in connection with sensitization to the hapten diphenylcyclopropenone (DPC). Receptors were obtained from a woman aged 50 to 65 with alopecia areata. Some clones in this sample may be carry-over from other donors' samples.

This clonotype occurred a few times. The chain has TRBV21-1 and TRBJ1-1; the table calls TRBD1, which could not be checked here. TRBV21-1 is recorded as a pseudogene. The CDR3 has 15 amino acids. The CDR3 nucleotides read TGTGCCAGCAGCCCCGAAGGGCAGGGCAACACTGAAGCTTTCTTT. Its translation is CASSPEGQGNTEAFF.

In this sample, this clonotype turned up many times. Here the CDR3 DNA reads TGCAGCGTTGAGACAGGGGGGAACTCCTACGAGCAGTACTTC. Its translation: CSVETGGNSYEQYF. The gene calls are TRBV29-1 and TRBJ2-7; 9 bases are a match to TRBD1. The ends lost 3 bases at V and 0 bases at J; junction bases unmatched: 3. CDR1 is SQVTM and CDR2 is ANQGSEA in the germline V gene. The CDR3 contains 14 residues.

This clonotype was picked up many times. The chain uses TRBV3-1 and TRBJ2-7; D uncertain. From germline, CDR1 is LGHDT and CDR2 YNNKEL (reference sequence). Deletions cut 4 bases from V and 6 bases from J, with 10 bases between. This CDR3 has 12 amino acids. Here the CDR3 reads CASSRRLGEQYF. CDR3 coding DNA: TGTGCCAGCAGCCGCCGATTGGGCGAGCAGTACTTC.

This clonotype appeared many times. The V and J genes are TRBV7-2 and TRBJ2-1; 9 bases match TRBD2. Germline V CDR1 and CDR2: SGHTA, FQGNSA. The CDR3 is 15 amino acids. The ends lost 5 bases at V and 10 bases at J; junction bases unmatched: 12. The CDR3 sequence: CASSASGNPYSEQFF. CDR3 bases: TGTGCCAGCAGCGCTAGCGGGAACCCCTACTCAGAGCAGTTCTTC.

This clonotype was observed many times. The V gene is TRBV7-9, the J gene TRBJ2-7; D is undetermined. CDR1 SEHNR and CDR2 FQNEAQ come from the germline V gene (reference sequence). V was cut by 5 bases and J by 3 bases, with 17 bases left in between. The CDR3 has 15 amino acids. The CDR3 here is CASSPRTGPLYEQYF. CDR3 sequence (DNA): TGTGCCAGCAGCCCCCGGACGGGCCCTCTCTACGAGCAGTACTTC.

The V and J genes are TRBV9 and TRBJ1-1; D is undetermined. Germline values: CDR1 SGDLS, CDR2 YYNGEE. V lost 2 bases and J lost 0, with 5 bases in between. CDR3 size: 13 residues. CDR3 sequence reads: CASSVLLNTEAFF. The CDR3 region has the DNA TGTGCCAGCAGCGTCCTCCTGAACACTGAAGCTTTCTTT.

This clonotype was detected many times. The rearrangement links TRBV7-8 to TRBJ2-5; the D gene is possibly TRBD2 (6 bases). The CDR3 contains 14 residues. Germline lookup yields CDR1 SGHVS and CDR2 FQNEAQ. The germline V and J ends were trimmed by 4 bases and 5 bases, with 14 bases remaining between them. The CDR3 sequence is CASSSETRGETQYF. The CDR3 DNA reads as TGTGCCAGCAGCTCCGAGACTAGAGGGGAGACCCAGTACTTC.

This clonotype was observed many times. This chain connects TRBV7-3 to TRBJ1-1; TRBD1 matches at 8 bases. Germline V gene data show CDR1 as SGHTA and CDR2 as FQGTGA. Trimming removed 5 bases from V and 6 bases from J; junction bases left unmatched: 8. This CDR3 has 14 residues. The CDR3 loop is CASSLSGGFAEAFF. DNA for the CDR3: TGTGCCAGCAGCCTATCAGGGGGCTTCGCTGAAGCTTTCTTT.

In its sample, this clonotype was seen many times. V and J are TRBV18 and TRBJ2-3; D is ambiguous. Per germline, CDR1 KGHSH and CDR2 LQKENI. Trimming took off 4 bases at V and 0 bases at J, with 8 bases between the two ends. The CDR3 is 14 amino acids. The CDR3 region is CASSQSSSTDTQYF. In DNA, the CDR3 is TGTGCCAGCTCACAGAGTTCTAGCACAGATACGCAGTATTTT. The full variable domain, with the rest looked up from reference TRBV18 and TRBJ2-3, is NAGVMQNPRHLVRRRGQEARLRCSPMKGHSHVYWYRQLPEEGLKFMVYLQKENIIDESGMPKERFSAEFPKEGPSILRIQQVVRGDSAAYFCASSQSSSTDTQYFGPGTRLTVL.

The table lists this clonotype with many counts. The chain recombines TRBV10-2 with TRBJ1-4; weak D call: TRBD1 (5 bases). The germline CDR1 and CDR2 sequences are WSHSY and SAAADI. CDR3 size: 17 residues. The germline V and J ends were trimmed by 6 bases and 7 bases, with 24 bases remaining between them. CDR3 amino acids: CASRIGPGRLIGEKLFF. CDR3 nucleotide sequence: TGCGCCAGCAGAATTGGCCCAGGGAGATTGATCGGTGAAAAACTGTTTTTT.

This clonotype has only a few counts. V is TRBV4-2 and J is TRBJ2-3; D might be TRBD2 (7 bases). Germline V gives CDR1 LGHNA, CDR2 YNFKEQ. With 4 bases removed from V and 6 bases from J, the gap between germline ends came to 17 bases. The CDR3 runs 15 residues. DNA for the CDR3: TGTGCCAGCAGCCCTTCTGGGGGGGGCAGGGATACGCAGTATTTT. Residues: CASSPSGGGRDTQYF.

The gene calls are TRBV10-3 and TRBJ2-4, with TRBD1 matching 7 bases. Germline CDR1 ENHRY, CDR2 SYGVKD. The CDR3 runs 17 residues. V lost 3 bases, J lost 2 bases, and 10 bases stayed unmatched. DNA of the CDR3: TGTGCCATCAGTGAAGGCAGGGGGAGAGGGTCCAAAAACATTCAGTACTTC. The encoded protein is CAISEGRGRGSKNIQYF.

The genes are TRBV10-2 and TRBJ1-2; possible D gene TRBD1, 6 bases. The V end lost 8 bases, the J end lost 5 bases, and 21 bases lay between the germline ends. The CDR3 runs to 15 residues. Germline CDR1 reads WSHSY; CDR2 reads SAAADI. The chain's CDR3 is CASYSGQPGDYGYTF. For the CDR3, the DNA is TGCGCCAGCTACTCCGGACAGCCTGGTGATTATGGCTACACCTTC.

In its sample, this clonotype was seen many times. The junction departs from the called germline gene at one end, perhaps through a read error. The chain combines TRBV11-3 with TRBJ2-7; 9 bases align to TRBD1. There are 15 residues in the CDR3. Germline lookup yields CDR1 SGHNT and CDR2 YENEEA. CDR3: CASSLDGQGINEQYF. CDR3 DNA sequence: TGTGCCAGCAGCCTAGACGGACAGGGGATCAACGAGCAGTACTTC.

Many counts were recorded for this clonotype. V usage is TRBV29-1 and J usage is TRBJ2-4; TRBD2 aligns across 7 bases. The CDR3 contains 15 residues. Trimming removed 4 bases from V and 3 bases from J; junction bases left unmatched: 9. The germline V gene encodes CDR1 SQVTM and CDR2 ANQGSEA. CDR3 nucleotide sequence: TGCAGCGTTGTTTTGCTAGCGGTGGACAAAAACATTCAGTACTTC. Protein product: CSVVLLAVDKNIQYF.

This clonotype was detected a few times. In DNA, the CDR3 is TGTGCCAGCAGTTTAGACGGGTCCCTAGGGGACACCATATATTTT. Residues: CASSLDGSLGDTIYF. J is TRBJ1-3 and V is TRBV12-3 or TRBV12-4; D is perhaps TRBD1 (5 bases). The CDR3 extends over 15 amino acids. V was shortened by 1 base and J by 8 bases, with 15 bases between the two germline ends.

This clonotype was counted only a few times. The gene calls are TRBV28 and TRBJ1-4; D is undetermined. CDR3 length: 14 residues. The germline V gene has CDR1 MDHEN and CDR2 SYDVKM. V was trimmed by 6 bases and J by 3 bases, leaving 11 bases between them. This CDR3 reads CASRLTKANEKLFF. The CDR3 DNA is TGTGCCAGCAGGCTGACAAAGGCTAATGAAAAACTGTTTTTT.

The CDR3 sequence is CASSQDPTSGSRTGELFF. CDR3 in DNA: TGTGCCAGCAGCCAAGACCCCACTAGCGGGAGTCGAACCGGGGAGCTGTTTTTT. The gene calls are TRBV4-2 and TRBJ2-2; 11 bases are a match to TRBD2. V shed 0 bases, J shed 5 bases, and the junction held 8 bases outside the gene matches. From germline, CDR1 is LGHNA and CDR2 YNFKEQ. The CDR3 covers 18 residues.

This clonotype was counted between two and nine times. This chain joins TRBV12-3 or TRBV12-4 and TRBJ1-5; TRBD1 agrees at 10 bases. V lost 5 bases, J lost 3 bases, and 4 bases stayed unmatched. The CDR3 is 15 residues long. CDR3 sequence (DNA): TGTGCCAGCAGTGACGACAGGGGGCTCAATCAGCCCCAGCATTTT. It specifies CASSDDRGLNQPQHF.

This clonotype appeared many times. This chain links TRBV5-1 with TRBJ1-1; perhaps TRBD1 as D (5 bases). This CDR3 is 15 amino acids long. Germline V lookup: CDR1 SGHRS, CDR2 YFSETQ. The V and J ends lost 2 bases and 4 bases respectively, with 15 bases between them. CDR3 residues: CASSFGGVSGTEAFF. The CDR3 bases are TGCGCCAGCAGCTTCGGAGGGGTTAGCGGCACTGAAGCTTTCTTT.

The V call is TRBV6-2 or TRBV6-3, the J call TRBJ1-2, with D possibly being TRBD1 (5 bases). Trimming pared 2 bases from V and 5 bases from J, leaving 15 bases between. CDR3 size: 15 residues. Germline CDR1 reads MNHEY; CDR2 reads SVGEGT. The CDR3 here is CASSYALGRTYGYTF. The CDR3 nucleotides are TGTGCCAGCAGTTACGCGCTGGGACGGACGTATGGCTACACCTTC.

This clonotype was seen many times. The genes are TRBV9 and TRBJ1-1, with a possible D match to TRBD1 (5 bases). V lost 4 bases to trimming and J lost 4 bases, with 11 bases between them. The CDR3 consists of 13 residues. The germline gives CDR1 SGDLS, CDR2 YYNGEE. The CDR3 here is CASSLGTFTEAFF. The CDR3 bases are TGTGCCAGCAGCCTAGGGACTTTCACTGAAGCTTTCTTT.

At least ten counts were recorded for this clonotype. This chain joins TRBV11-2 and TRBJ2-4; the match to TRBD2 covers 9 bases. This CDR3 spans 14 amino acids. V shed 3 bases and J 5 bases; nucleotides not matched to a gene: 2. Germline CDR1 is SGHAT and CDR2 is FQNNGV. Here the CDR3 DNA reads TGTGCCAGCAGCTTCCCTAGCGGGGAAAACATTCAGTACTTC. Amino acid sequence: CASSFPSGENIQYF.

This clonotype was seen more than once but under ten times. The CDR3 DNA follows: TGCAGTGCTAGACCCCGTAGCGGGAGTCTAGATACGCAGTATTTT. Translated: CSARPRSGSLDTQYF. The gene calls are TRBV20-1 and TRBJ2-3; 9 bases map to TRBD2. The length of the CDR3 is 15 residues. The junction had 8 bases not matched to a gene; V was cut back by 2 bases and J by 5 bases. CDR1 is DFQATT, CDR2 SNEGSKA, per germline (reference sequence).

There are many counts of this clonotype. The chain links TRBV29-1 to TRBJ2-1; tentative D call: TRBD2 (6 bases). CDR3 size: 13 residues. V lost 4 bases and J 5 bases, leaving 12 bases between the germline ends. Germline loops: CDR1 SQVTM, CDR2 ANQGSEA. The CDR3 is CSVVGSGHNEQFF. The CDR3 nucleotides are TGCAGCGTTGTCGGTAGCGGTCACAATGAGCAGTTCTTC.

The table lists this clonotype with a few counts. This sequence joins TRBV6-5 and TRBJ2-6, with no clear D. Trimming took off 8 bases at V and 2 bases at J, with 13 bases between the two ends. This CDR3 comprises 15 residues. Germline CDR1 is MNHEY and CDR2 is SVGAGI. CDR3 coding DNA: TGTGCCAGCCGAGTAGGGCAACCTGGGGCCAACGTCCTGACTTTC. Translated, it gives CASRVGQPGANVLTF.

The gene calls are TRBV4-1 and TRBJ1-5; D call uncertain. The CDR3 consists of 16 residues. With 0 bases removed from V and 0 bases from J, the gap between germline ends came to 9 bases. Germline CDR1 is MGHRA and CDR2 is YSYEKL. The CDR3 DNA follows: TGCGCCAGCAGCCAAGAAACAGTTTATAGCAATCAGCCCCAGCATTTT. This translates into CASSQETVYSNQPQHF.

The CDR3 here is CASSLSTDADTQYF. The CDR3 DNA reads as TGTGCCAGCAGCTTGAGTACAGACGCAGATACGCAGTATTTT. V and J are TRBV5-4 and TRBJ2-3, with D unresolved. The CDR3 covers 14 residues. V lost 1 base, J lost 4 bases, and 10 bases lay in between. The V gene's germline CDR1 is SGHNT and CDR2 YYREEE (reference sequence).